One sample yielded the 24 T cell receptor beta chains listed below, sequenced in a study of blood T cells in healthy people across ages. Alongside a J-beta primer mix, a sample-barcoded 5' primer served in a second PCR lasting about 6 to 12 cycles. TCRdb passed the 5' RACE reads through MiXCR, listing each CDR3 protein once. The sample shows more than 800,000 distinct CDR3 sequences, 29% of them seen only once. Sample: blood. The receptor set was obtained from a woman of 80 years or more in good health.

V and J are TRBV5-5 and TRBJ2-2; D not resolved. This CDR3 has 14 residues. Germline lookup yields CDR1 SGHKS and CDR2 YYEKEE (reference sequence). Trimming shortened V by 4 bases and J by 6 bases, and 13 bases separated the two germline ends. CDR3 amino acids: CASSPETEAGELFF. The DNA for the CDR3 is TGTGCCAGCAGCCCCGAGACCGAAGCCGGGGAGCTGTTTTTT.

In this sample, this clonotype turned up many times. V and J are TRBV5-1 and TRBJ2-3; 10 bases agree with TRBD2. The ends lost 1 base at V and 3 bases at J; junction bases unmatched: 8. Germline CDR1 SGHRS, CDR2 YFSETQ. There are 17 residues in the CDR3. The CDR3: CASSLSLAGDATDTQYF. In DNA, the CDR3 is TGCGCCAGCAGCTTGTCTCTAGCGGGAGATGCGACAGATACGCAGTATTTT.

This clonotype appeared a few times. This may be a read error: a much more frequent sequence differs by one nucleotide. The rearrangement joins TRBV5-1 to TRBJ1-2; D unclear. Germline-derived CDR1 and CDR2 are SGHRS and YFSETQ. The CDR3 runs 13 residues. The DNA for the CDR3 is TGCGCCGGCAGCCTCGACATTTACTATGGCTACACCTTC. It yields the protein CAGSLDIYYGYTF.

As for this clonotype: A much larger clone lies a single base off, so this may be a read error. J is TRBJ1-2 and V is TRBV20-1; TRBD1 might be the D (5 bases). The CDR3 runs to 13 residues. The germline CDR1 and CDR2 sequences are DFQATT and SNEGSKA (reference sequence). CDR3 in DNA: TGCAGTGCTAAGGTACAGGCATATGATGGCCACACCTTC. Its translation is CSAKVQAYDGHTF.

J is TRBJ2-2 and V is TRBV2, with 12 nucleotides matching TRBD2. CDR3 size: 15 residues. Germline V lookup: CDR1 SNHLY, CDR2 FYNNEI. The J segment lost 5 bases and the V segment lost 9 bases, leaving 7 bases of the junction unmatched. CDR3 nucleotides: TGTGCCAGTAAGCGGACTAGCGGGGCAACCGGGGAGCTGTTTTTT. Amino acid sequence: CASKRTSGATGELFF.

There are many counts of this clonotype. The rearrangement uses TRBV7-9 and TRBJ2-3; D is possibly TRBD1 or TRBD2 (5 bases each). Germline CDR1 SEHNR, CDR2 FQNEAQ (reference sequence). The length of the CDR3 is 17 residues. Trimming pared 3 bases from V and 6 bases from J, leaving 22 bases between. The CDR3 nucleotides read TGTGCCAGCAGCTTGGCTTCCGGGACCCGAGGTGGGGATACGCAGTATTTT. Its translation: CASSLASGTRGGDTQYF. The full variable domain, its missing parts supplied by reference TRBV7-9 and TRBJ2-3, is DTGVSQNPRHKITKRGQNVTFRCDPISEHNRLYWYRQTLGQGPEFLTYFQNEAQLEKSRLLSDRFSAERPKGSFSTLEIQRTEQGDSAMYLCASSLASGTRGGDTQYFGPGTRLTVL.

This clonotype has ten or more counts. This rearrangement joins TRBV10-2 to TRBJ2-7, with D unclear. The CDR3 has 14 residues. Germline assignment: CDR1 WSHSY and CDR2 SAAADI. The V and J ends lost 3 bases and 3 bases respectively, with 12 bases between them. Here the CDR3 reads CASSEPAESYEQYF. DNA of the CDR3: TGCGCCAGCAGTGAACCAGCAGAGAGCTACGAGCAGTACTTC.

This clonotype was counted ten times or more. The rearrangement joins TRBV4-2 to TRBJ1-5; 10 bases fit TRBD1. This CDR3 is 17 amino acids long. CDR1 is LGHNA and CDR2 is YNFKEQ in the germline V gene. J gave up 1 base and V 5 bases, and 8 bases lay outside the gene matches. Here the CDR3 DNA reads TGTGCCAGCAGCGAGCGGGACAGGGGATTGAGCAATCAGCCCCAGCATTTT. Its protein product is CASSERDRGLSNQPQHF.

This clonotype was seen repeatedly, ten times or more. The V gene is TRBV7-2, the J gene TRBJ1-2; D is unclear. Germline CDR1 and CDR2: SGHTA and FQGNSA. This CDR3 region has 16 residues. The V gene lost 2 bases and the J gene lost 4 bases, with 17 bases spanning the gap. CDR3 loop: CASSLRLGSQSYGYTF. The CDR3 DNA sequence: TGTGCCAGCAGCTTAAGGTTGGGCAGCCAGTCCTATGGCTACACCTTC. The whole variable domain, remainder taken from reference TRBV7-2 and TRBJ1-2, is GAGVSQSPSNKVTEKGKDVELRCDPISGHTALYWYRQSLGQGLEFLIYFQGNSAPDKSGLPSDRFSAERTGGSVSTLTIQRTQQEDSAVYLCASSLRLGSQSYGYTFGSGTRLTVV.

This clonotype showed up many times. The CDR3 DNA follows: TGTGCCAGCAGTCTGAGCGGGGGGGCCCCCTACGAGCAGTACTTC. Its protein product is CASSLSGGAPYEQYF. This chain connects TRBV6-6 to TRBJ2-7, with 10 bases fitting TRBD2. Germline CDR1 is MNHNY and CDR2 is SVGAGI (reference sequence). The trim removed 5 bases at V and 2 bases at J, leaving 6 bases unmatched. The CDR3 covers 15 residues.

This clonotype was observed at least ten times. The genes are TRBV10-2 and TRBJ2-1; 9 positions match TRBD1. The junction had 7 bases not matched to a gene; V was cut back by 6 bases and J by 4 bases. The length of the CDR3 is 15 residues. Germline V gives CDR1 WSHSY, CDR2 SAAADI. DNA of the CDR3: TGCGCCAGCAGACAAGACAGGGGGGATTACAATGAGCAGTTCTTC. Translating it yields CASRQDRGDYNEQFF.

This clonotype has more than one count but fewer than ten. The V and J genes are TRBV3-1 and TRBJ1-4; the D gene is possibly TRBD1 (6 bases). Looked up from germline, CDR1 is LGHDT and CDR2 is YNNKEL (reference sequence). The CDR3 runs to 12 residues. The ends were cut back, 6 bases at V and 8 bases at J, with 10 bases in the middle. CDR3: CASSRTDEKLFF. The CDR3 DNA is TGTGCCAGCAGTCGGACAGACGAAAAACTGTTTTTT.

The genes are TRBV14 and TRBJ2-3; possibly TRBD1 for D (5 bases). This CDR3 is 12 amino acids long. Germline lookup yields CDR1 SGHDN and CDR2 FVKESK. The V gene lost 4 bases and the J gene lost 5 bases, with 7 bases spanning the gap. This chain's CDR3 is CASSRQLDTQYF. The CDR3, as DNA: TGTGCCAGCAGCCGACAGCTAGATACGCAGTATTTT.

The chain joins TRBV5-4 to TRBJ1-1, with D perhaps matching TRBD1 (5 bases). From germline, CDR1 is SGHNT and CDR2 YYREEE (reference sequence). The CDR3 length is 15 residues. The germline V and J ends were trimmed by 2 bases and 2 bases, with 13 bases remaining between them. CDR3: CASSLSRTLNTEAFF. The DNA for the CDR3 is TGTGCCAGCAGCTTAAGTAGGACACTCAACACTGAAGCTTTCTTT.

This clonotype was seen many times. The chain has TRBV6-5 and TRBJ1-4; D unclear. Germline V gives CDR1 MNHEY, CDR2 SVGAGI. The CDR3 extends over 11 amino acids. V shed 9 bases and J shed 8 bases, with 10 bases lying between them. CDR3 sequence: CASGIQEKLFF. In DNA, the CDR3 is TGTGCCAGTGGGATACAGGAAAAACTGTTTTTT.

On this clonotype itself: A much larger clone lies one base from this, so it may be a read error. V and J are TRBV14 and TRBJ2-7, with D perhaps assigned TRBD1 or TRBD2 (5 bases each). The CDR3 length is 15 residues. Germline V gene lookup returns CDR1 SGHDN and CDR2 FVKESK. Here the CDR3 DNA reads TGTGCCAGCTGCCACCCTACGGGGCCTTCCTACGAGCAGTACTTC. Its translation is CASCHPTGPSYEQYF.

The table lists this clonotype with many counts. CDR3 nucleotides: TGTGCCAGCAGTCGCGGCAGGGGGTATTCCTACGAGCAGTACTTC. Protein sequence: CASSRGRGYSYEQYF. The chain employs TRBV6-2 or TRBV6-3 and TRBJ2-7; 7 nucleotides line up with TRBD1. With 5 bases clipped from V and 1 base from J, the junction kept 8 bases outside the gene matches. CDR1 MNHEY and CDR2 SVGEGT come from the germline V gene. The CDR3 is 15 residues long.

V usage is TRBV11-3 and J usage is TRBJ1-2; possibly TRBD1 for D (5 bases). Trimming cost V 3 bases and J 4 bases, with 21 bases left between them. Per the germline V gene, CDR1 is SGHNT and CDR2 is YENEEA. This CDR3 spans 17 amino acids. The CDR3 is CASSFVISRGTAYGYTF. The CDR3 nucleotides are TGTGCCAGCAGCTTTGTCATTTCAAGAGGGACGGCCTATGGCTACACCTTC.

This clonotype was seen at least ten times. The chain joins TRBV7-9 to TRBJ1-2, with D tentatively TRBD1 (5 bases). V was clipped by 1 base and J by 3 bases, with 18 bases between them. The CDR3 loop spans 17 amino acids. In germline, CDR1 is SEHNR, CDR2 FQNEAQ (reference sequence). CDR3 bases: TGTGCCAGCAGCTTAGAAGCGGGGCAGTCCCTTCACTATGGCTACACCTTC. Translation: CASSLEAGQSLHYGYTF.

CDR3 protein: CASRKFGGRAGSADTQYF. As DNA, the CDR3 is TGTGCCAGCAGGAAATTCGGCGGGAGGGCCGGATCGGCAGATACGCAGTATTTT. The rearrangement joins TRBV5-5 to TRBJ2-3; the match to TRBD2 covers 9 bases. With V trimmed by 5 bases and J by 4 bases, 17 bases remained unmatched. CDR1 is SGHKS and CDR2 is YYEKEE in the germline V gene (reference sequence). CDR3 size: 18 residues.

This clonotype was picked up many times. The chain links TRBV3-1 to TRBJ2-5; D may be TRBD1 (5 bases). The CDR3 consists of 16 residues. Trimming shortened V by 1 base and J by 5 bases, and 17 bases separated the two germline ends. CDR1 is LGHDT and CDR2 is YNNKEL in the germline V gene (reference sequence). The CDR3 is CASSQVGAGKGETQYF. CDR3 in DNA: TGTGCCAGCAGCCAAGTTGGTGCAGGGAAGGGTGAGACCCAGTACTTC.

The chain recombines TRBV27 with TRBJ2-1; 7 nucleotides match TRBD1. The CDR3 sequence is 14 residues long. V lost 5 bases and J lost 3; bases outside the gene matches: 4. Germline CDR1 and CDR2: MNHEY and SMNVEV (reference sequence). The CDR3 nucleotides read TGTGCCAGCAGTGACAGGGACCGCTACAATGAGCAGTTCTTC. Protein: CASSDRDRYNEQFF.

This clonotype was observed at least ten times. CDR3 residues: CASSLTGGLMDTQYF. CDR3 nucleotide sequence: TGTGCCAGCAGCTTGACAGGGGGCTTAATGGATACGCAGTATTTT. The chain couples TRBV7-2 to TRBJ2-3; TRBD1 matches at 10 bases. CDR3 length: 15 residues. Germline values: CDR1 SGHTA, CDR2 FQGNSA. The V segment lost 3 bases and the J segment 6 bases; nucleotides outside the gene matches: 6.

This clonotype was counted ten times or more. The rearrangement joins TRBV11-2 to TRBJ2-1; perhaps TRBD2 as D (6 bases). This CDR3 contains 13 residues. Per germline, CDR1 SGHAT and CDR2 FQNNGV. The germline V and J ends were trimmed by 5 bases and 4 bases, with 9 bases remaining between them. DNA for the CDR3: TGTGCCAGCAGCATTGGGACTTACAATGAGCAGTTCTTC. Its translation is CASSIGTYNEQFF.